This TCR beta chain was profiled in a study of T cell repertoires in cytomegalovirus infection. The overall study: Public TCR beta signatures were indicative of both CMV infection and a matching HLA type.

Overall study findings and caveats: Within the response measured ex vivo, HLA-C-restricted CMV-specific TCR beta clonotypes were dominant.

Notes on this clonotype: Its target is not known. This clone may be a read error of a much larger clone one base away.

One entry per CDR3 protein results from TCRdb running MiXCR on the reads. The sample yields roughly 250,000 distinct CDR3 sequences, 9% to 15% seen once. CDR1 is MDHEN and CDR2 is SYDVKM in the germline V gene. The CDR3 length is 15 residues. J is TRBJ2-7 and V is TRBV28; D gene ambiguous. This TCR was sampled from a human donor in good health (CMV status not recorded). Some clones in this sample may be carry-over from other donors' samples. Material for sequencing was PBMCs. CDR3 sequence (DNA): TGTACCAGCAGGTCGGGCGGAAAAATACCCTACGAGCAGTACTTC. Protein product: CTSRSGGKIPYEQYF.